This T cell receptor beta chain emerged from a study of cytomegalovirus exposure and HLA in healthy donors. Study-level points and caveats: Several top significant clusters appeared, in a later analysis, to be linked to common viral pathogens.

V lost 1 base to trimming and J lost 0 bases, with 10 bases between them. The CDR3 length is 16 residues. The germline gives CDR1 SGHDN, CDR2 FVKESK. This clone appeared a single time. Its antigen remains unknown. This PCR relied on a set of 60 Vbeta primers and 13 Jbeta primers. Libraries were prepared by immunoSEQ multiplex PCR; TCRdb keeps only in-frame clonotypes and omits some of them. Altogether about 160,000 clones are present, approximately 78% being singletons, with the ten largest covering more than 0.9%. The chain uses TRBV14 and TRBJ2-4; D unclear. This clonotype was obtained from a girl aged 2 to 9 in good health and CMV-seropositive. Material: PBMCs. In nucleotides, the CDR3 is TGTGCCAGCAGCCAAGTCCTAAATCTAGCCAAAAACATTCAGTACTTC. It translates to CASSQVLNLAKNIQYF.